A selection of T cell receptor beta chains follows, all from one sample in a study of T cell responses to AZD1222 COVID-19 vaccine. Generated by immunoSEQ multiplex PCR, the TCRdb table keeps only in-frame clones and is missing some. This sample has 180,000 or so clones, with more than 90% found just once. Source: peripheral blood, taken on day 0 of AZD1222 vaccination. The receptors were sampled from an adult in good health. CDR3s include the opening cysteine and the closing phenylalanine or tryptophan. D genes are given only for firm matches. A row's size may be missing; if present it is once, few, many or a size class.

>TRBD1|TRBV10-1|-|TRBJ2-2
CASGGDRGTGELFF
TGCGCCAGCGGTGGGGACAGGGGTACCGGGGAGCTGTTTTTT
>TRBD1|TRBV7-9|few|TRBJ2-2
CASGTGNTGELFF
TGTGCCAGCGGGACAGGGAACACCGGGGAGCTGTTTTTT
>-|TRBV11-1|-|TRBJ1-6
CASSPGAQGGSPLHF
TGTGCCAGCAGCCCAGGGGCACAGGGAGGTTCACCCCTCCACTTT
>-|TRBV6-5|-|TRBJ2-2
CASIGERNTGELFF
TGTGCCAGCATCGGGGAAAGAAATACCGGGGAGCTGTTTTTT
>-|TRBV6-5|-|TRBJ2-7
CASSYSEGFGEQYF
TGTGCCAGCAGTTACTCGGAGGGGTTTGGGGAGCAGTACTTC
>TRBD1|TRBV5-1|-|TRBJ2-3
CASSLAEQGATDTQYF
TGCGCCAGCAGCTTGGCCGAGCAGGGGGCTACAGATACGCAGTATTTT
>-|TRBV19|-|TRBJ1-3
CASSITGRRSGNTIYF
TGTGCCAGTAGTATAACGGGACGGCGCTCTGGAAACACCATATATTTT
>-|TRBV18|-|TRBJ1-1
CASSVGREAFF
TGTGCCAGCTCAGTAGGTCGGGAAGCTTTCTTT
>TRBD1|TRBV5-1|-|TRBJ1-1
CASSLGPRQGEGTEAFF
TGCGCCAGCAGCTTGGGGCCCCGACAGGGTGAAGGCACTGAAGCTTTCTTT
>-|TRBV6-5|-|TRBJ1-1
CASSYTEVGTEAFF
TGTGCCAGCAGTTACACGGAGGTGGGGACTGAAGCTTTCTTT
>TRBD1|TRBV24-1|-|TRBJ2-3
CATSDSGQGITDTQYF
TGTGCCACCAGTGATTCCGGACAGGGGATCACAGATACGCAGTATTTT
>TRBD1|TRBV6-2/TRBV6-3|-|TRBJ1-2
CASSTGTGVSNYGYTF
TGTGCCAGCAGTACCGGGACAGGGGTATCAAACTATGGCTACACCTTC
>-|TRBV7-8|-|TRBJ1-2
CASSLSRDGYTF
TGTGCCAGCAGCTTATCCCGGGATGGCTACACCTTC
>TRBD1|TRBV4-1|-|TRBJ1-2
CASTLDGQGHYGYTF
TGCGCCAGCACACTGGACGGACAGGGTCACTATGGCTACACCTTC